Listed below are T cell receptor beta chains from one sample, sequenced in a study of graft-versus-host responses after intestinal transplantation. No cognate antigen is known for these TCRs. Libraries were prepared by immunoSEQ multiplex PCR; TCRdb keeps only in-frame clonotypes and omits some of them. The table includes some 95,000 clones, roughly 91% detected once. This material consisted of unstimulated CD8+ T cells sorted from spleen or lymph node cells, taken before intestinal transplant. The receptors here all came from a human donor who received an intestinal transplant. Both conserved end residues are part of each CDR3. D genes are given only for firm matches. Size is omitted from some rows. Given values are once, few, many or a class for expanded clones.

J: TRBJ1-2
size: NA
V: TRBV5-5
D: TRBD1
CDR3: CASSLAGQESYGYTF
DNA: TGTGCCAGCAGCTTGGCCGGACAGGAGAGCTATGGCTACACCTTC

J: TRBJ2-3
size: NA
V: TRBV9
D: NA
CDR3: CASTPNWGGTDTQYF
DNA: TGTGCCAGCACCCCAAATTGGGGCGGCACAGATACGCAGTATTTT

J: TRBJ2-7
size: NA
V: TRBV30
D: NA
CDR3: CAWGLGQGYEQYF
DNA: TGTGCCTGGGGTCTAGGTCAGGGATACGAGCAGTACTTC

J: TRBJ2-5
size: NA
V: TRBV5-1
D: NA
CDR3: CASSFLGLPQETQYF
DNA: TGCGCCAGCAGCTTCTTGGGCCTACCCCAAGAGACCCAGTACTTC

J: TRBJ1-1
size: NA
V: TRBV11-2
D: NA
CDR3: CASSSNTGLNTEAFF
DNA: TGTGCCAGCAGCTCAAATACAGGGTTGAACACTGAAGCTTTCTTT

J: TRBJ1-5
size: NA
V: TRBV6-1
D: NA
CDR3: CASSEAPISNQPQHF
DNA: TGTGCCAGCAGTGAAGCCCCCATTAGCAATCAGCCCCAGCATTTT

J: TRBJ2-7
size: NA
V: TRBV7-2
D: NA
CDR3: CASSASSYEQYF
DNA: TGTGCCAGCAGCGCGAGCTCCTACGAGCAGTACTTC

J: TRBJ2-7
size: NA
V: TRBV7-9
D: TRBD2
CDR3: CASSPTGEGYEQYF
DNA: TGTGCCAGCAGCCCGACTGGGGAGGGCTACGAGCAGTACTTC

J: TRBJ1-2
size: NA
V: TRBV11-3
D: NA
CDR3: CASSLETGAGYTF
DNA: TGTGCCAGCAGCTTAGAAACGGGTGCCGGCTACACCTTC

J: TRBJ2-2
size: NA
V: TRBV4-1
D: NA
CDR3: CASSQAPGYTGELFF
DNA: TGCGCCAGCAGCCAAGCCCCGGGGTACACCGGGGAGCTGTTTTTT

J: TRBJ2-1
size: NA
V: TRBV30
D: TRBD2
CDR3: CAWNLAGGPDEQFF
DNA: TGTGCCTGGAACTTAGCGGGAGGGCCCGATGAGCAGTTCTTC

J: TRBJ2-7
size: NA
V: TRBV19
D: TRBD1
CDR3: CASSPDRGRLYEQYF
DNA: TGTGCCAGTAGCCCTGACAGGGGGCGGCTCTACGAGCAGTACTTC

J: TRBJ1-2
size: once
V: TRBV30
D: NA
CDR3: CAWSAGLFNYGYTF
DNA: TGTGCCTGGAGTGCAGGCCTTTTTAACTATGGCTACACCTTC

J: TRBJ2-3
size: NA
V: TRBV5-1
D: NA
CDR3: CASSSFTDTQYF
DNA: TGCGCCAGCAGCTCTTTTACAGATACGCAGTATTTT

J: TRBJ2-7
size: NA
V: TRBV9
D: TRBD2
CDR3: CASSVVAGEAYEQYF
DNA: TGTGCCAGCAGCGTAGTAGCGGGAGAGGCCTACGAGCAGTACTTC

J: TRBJ2-2
size: NA
V: TRBV5-5
D: NA
CDR3: CASGTRPSTGRSAGELFF
DNA: TGTGCCAGCGGTACTAGACCGTCTACAGGGAGAAGCGCCGGGGAGCTGTTTTTT

J: TRBJ2-3
size: NA
V: TRBV4-3
D: NA
CDR3: CASSQDGTSTDTQYF
DNA: TGCGCCAGCAGCCAAGACGGGACTAGCACAGATACGCAGTATTTT

J: TRBJ2-1
size: NA
V: TRBV28
D: NA
CDR3: CASSLGRSRHNEQFF
DNA: TGTGCCAGCAGTTTAGGCCGCTCGCGGCACAATGAGCAGTTCTTC

J: TRBJ2-5
size: NA
V: TRBV28
D: NA
CDR3: CASSPRGQETQYF
DNA: TGTGCCAGCAGCCCTCGGGGCCAAGAGACCCAGTACTTC

J: TRBJ2-7
size: NA
V: TRBV27
D: NA
CDR3: CASSSLRFGPDSNKQYF
DNA: TGTGCCAGCAGTTCCCTCCGATTCGGCCCCGACAGCAATAAGCAGTACTTC

J: TRBJ1-1
size: NA
V: TRBV29-1
D: TRBD1
CDR3: CSVEDLRGSGGNTEAFF
DNA: TGCAGCGTTGAAGATCTTAGGGGATCAGGGGGGAACACTGAAGCTTTCTTT

J: TRBJ1-1
size: once
V: TRBV10-3
D: NA
CDR3: CATLGDLEAFF
DNA: TGTGCCACCCTCGGGGATCTTGAAGCTTTCTTT

J: TRBJ2-5
size: once
V: TRBV19
D: TRBD2
CDR3: CASSSYGGSEEETQYF
DNA: TGTGCCAGTAGCTCGTATGGCGGGAGTGAGGAAGAGACCCAGTACTTC

J: TRBJ2-1
size: NA
V: TRBV9
D: TRBD2
CDR3: CASSVDPGGLNEQFF
DNA: TGTGCCAGCAGCGTAGACCCGGGGGGGCTCAATGAGCAGTTCTTC

J: TRBJ2-7
size: NA
V: TRBV4-1
D: NA
CDR3: CASSQEALREQYF
DNA: TGCGCCAGCAGCCAAGAAGCGTTGCGGGAGCAGTACTTC

J: TRBJ2-7
size: NA
V: TRBV19
D: TRBD2
CDR3: CASSIGGGSNEQYF
DNA: TGTGCCAGTAGTATAGGGGGCGGGAGCAACGAGCAGTACTTC

J: TRBJ1-3
size: NA
V: TRBV28
D: NA
CDR3: CASRDFTSGNTIYF
DNA: TGTGCCAGCAGAGACTTCACTAGTGGAAACACCATATATTTT

J: TRBJ1-1
size: NA
V: TRBV5-1
D: NA
CDR3: CASSLGSTEAFF
DNA: TGCGCCAGCAGCCTGGGGAGCACTGAAGCTTTCTTT

J: TRBJ2-7
size: NA
V: TRBV4-1
D: TRBD1
CDR3: CASSQGGQGAYEQYF
DNA: TGCGCCAGCAGCCAAGGGGGACAGGGGGCCTACGAGCAGTACTTC

J: TRBJ2-1
size: few
V: TRBV30
D: TRBD2
CDR3: CAWGSGRAAEQFF
DNA: TGTGCCTGGGGGAGCGGGAGGGCCGCTGAGCAGTTCTTC

J: TRBJ2-3
size: NA
V: TRBV4-1
D: TRBD1
CDR3: CASSQGDREYTDTQYF
DNA: TGCGCCAGCAGCCAGGGGGACAGGGAATACACAGATACGCAGTATTTT

J: TRBJ1-2
size: NA
V: TRBV11-2
D: TRBD1
CDR3: CASSPPGDRFDRYTF
DNA: TGTGCCAGCAGCCCGCCTGGGGACAGGTTCGATCGCTACACCTTC

J: TRBJ1-1
size: NA
V: TRBV11-2
D: TRBD1
CDR3: CASSLAGGMNTEAFF
DNA: TGTGCCAGCAGCTTAGCAGGGGGGATGAACACTGAAGCTTTCTTT

J: TRBJ1-1
size: NA
V: TRBV2
D: TRBD1
CDR3: CASSGTGGDTEAFF
DNA: TGTGCCAGCAGCGGGACAGGGGGGGACACTGAAGCTTTCTTT